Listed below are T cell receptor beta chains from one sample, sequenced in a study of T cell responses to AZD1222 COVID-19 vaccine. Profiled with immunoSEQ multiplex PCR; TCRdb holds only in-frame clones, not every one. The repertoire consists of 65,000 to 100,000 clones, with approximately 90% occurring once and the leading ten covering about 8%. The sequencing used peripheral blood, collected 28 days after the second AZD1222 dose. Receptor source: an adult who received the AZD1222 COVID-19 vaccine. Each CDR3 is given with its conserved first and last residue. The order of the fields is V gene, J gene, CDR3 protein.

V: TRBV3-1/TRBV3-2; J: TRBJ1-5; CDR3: CASSHQMSPPQHF
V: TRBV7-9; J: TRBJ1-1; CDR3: CASSKRETDEAFF
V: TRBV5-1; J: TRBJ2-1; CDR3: CASSTSGINNEQFF
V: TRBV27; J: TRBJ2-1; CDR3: CASSTPSGTSGANEQFF
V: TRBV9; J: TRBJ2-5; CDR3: CASSTGLAAAETQYF
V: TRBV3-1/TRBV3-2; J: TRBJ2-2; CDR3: CASSRTGTGETGELFF
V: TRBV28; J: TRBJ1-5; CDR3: CASRIPGEQPQHF
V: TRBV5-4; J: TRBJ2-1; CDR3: CASTPGGLAGQYNEQFF
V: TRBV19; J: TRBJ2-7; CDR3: CASSMDDAGYEQYF
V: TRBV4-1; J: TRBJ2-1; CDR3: CASSQAGGGTYNEQFF
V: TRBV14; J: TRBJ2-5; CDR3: CASSPGLQETQYF
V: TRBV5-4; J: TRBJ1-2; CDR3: CASSLFQGDYGYTF
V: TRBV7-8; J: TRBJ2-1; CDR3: CASSPRSRVSYNEQFF
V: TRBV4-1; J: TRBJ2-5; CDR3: CASSPLAGGQETQYF
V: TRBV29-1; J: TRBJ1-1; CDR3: CSARGGQGLTEAFF
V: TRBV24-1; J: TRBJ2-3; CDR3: CATSDWGVDTQYF
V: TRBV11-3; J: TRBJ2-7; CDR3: CASSLDGRGGSYEQYF
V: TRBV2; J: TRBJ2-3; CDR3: CASSELSTDTQYF